This entry features one T cell receptor (beta chain) sequence. Its antigen remains unidentified. This specimen comes from a study of cytomegalovirus exposure and HLA in healthy donors. Broader study findings: Later, an analysis found that common viral pathogens appeared to be linked with several of the most significant clusters. More clonal expansion characterized HLA-associated TCR beta chains than equally common others in a later analysis. Earlier results showed most TCR beta V segments being productive about 87% or about 30% of the time.

With 60 Vbeta and 13 Jbeta primers, the PCR was carried out. Measured with immunoSEQ multiplex PCR; TCRdb has only the in-frame clones, and not every one. The data hold 250,000 to 350,000 clones, with 75% to 90% observed a single time. Germline lookup yields CDR1 MDHEN and CDR2 SYDVKM. V was cut by 1 base and J by 1 base, with 4 bases left in between. This CDR3 is 14 amino acids long. This TCR was recovered from a man aged 35 to 55 in good health and CMV-seropositive. J is TRBJ2-2 and V is TRBV28; D uncertain. The sample was PBMCs. As DNA, the CDR3 is TGTGCCAGCAGTTTATCCGGGAACACCGGGGAGCTGTTTTTT. Translation gives CASSLSGNTGELFF. Drawing the rest from reference TRBV28 and TRBJ2-2, the complete variable domain is DVKVTQSSRYLVKRTGEKVFLECVQDMDHENMFWYRQDPGLGLRLIYFSYDVKMKEKGDIPEGYSVSREKKERFSLILESASTNQTSMYLCASSLSGNTGELFFGEGSRLTVL.